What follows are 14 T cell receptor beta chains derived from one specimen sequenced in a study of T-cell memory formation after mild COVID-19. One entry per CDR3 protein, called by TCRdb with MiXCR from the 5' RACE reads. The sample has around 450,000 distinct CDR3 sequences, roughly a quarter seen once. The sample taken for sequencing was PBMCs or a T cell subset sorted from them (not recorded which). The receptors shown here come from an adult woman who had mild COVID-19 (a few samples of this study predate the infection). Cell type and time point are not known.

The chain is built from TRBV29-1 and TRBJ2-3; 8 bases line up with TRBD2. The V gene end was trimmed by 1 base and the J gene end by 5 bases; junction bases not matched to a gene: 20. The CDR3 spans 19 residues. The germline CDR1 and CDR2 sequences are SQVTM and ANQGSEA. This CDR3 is CSVEVRVLLAGVVKDTQYF. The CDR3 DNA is TGCAGCGTTGAAGTTCGGGTTCTCCTAGCGGGCGTGGTTAAAGATACGCAGTATTTT.

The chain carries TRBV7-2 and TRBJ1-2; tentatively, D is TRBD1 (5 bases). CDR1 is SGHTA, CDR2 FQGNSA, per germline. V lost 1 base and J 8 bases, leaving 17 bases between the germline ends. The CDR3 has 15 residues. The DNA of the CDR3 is TGTGCCAGCAGCTTAGAGGCCTCCGGGAGGGGCGGCTACACCTTC. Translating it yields CASSLEASGRGGYTF. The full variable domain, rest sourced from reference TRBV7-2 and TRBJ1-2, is GAGVSQSPSNKVTEKGKDVELRCDPISGHTALYWYRQSLGQGLEFLIYFQGNSAPDKSGLPSDRFSAERTGGSVSTLTIQRTQQEDSAVYLCASSLEASGRGGYTFGSGTRLTVV.

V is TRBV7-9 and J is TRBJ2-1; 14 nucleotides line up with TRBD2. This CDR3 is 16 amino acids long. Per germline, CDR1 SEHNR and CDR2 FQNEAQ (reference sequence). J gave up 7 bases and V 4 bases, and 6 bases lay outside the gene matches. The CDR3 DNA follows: TGTGCCAGCAGCTCGGGACTAGCGGGGGCATGGAATGAGCAGTTCTTC. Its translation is CASSSGLAGAWNEQFF.

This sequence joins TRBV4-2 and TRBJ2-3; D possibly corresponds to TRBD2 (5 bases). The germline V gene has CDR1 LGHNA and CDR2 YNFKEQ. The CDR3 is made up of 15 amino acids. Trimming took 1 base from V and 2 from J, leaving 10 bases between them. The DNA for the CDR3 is TGTGCCAGCAGCCAAGGTGCGGGCTTCACAGATACGCAGTATTTT. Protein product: CASSQGAGFTDTQYF.

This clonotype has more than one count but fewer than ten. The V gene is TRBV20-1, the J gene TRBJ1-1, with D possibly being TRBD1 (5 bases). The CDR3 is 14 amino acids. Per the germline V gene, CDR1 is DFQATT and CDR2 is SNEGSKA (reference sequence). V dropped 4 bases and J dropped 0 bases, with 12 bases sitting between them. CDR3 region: CSAKLGQVNTEAFF. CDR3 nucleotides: TGCAGTGCTAAATTGGGGCAGGTGAACACTGAAGCTTTCTTT.

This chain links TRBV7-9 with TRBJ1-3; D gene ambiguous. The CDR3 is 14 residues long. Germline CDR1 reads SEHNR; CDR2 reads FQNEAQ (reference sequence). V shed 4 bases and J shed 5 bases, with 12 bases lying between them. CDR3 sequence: CASSSIRGRNTIYF. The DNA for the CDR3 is TGTGCCAGCAGCTCTATCCGAGGAAGAAACACCATATATTTT.

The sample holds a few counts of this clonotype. CDR3 DNA sequence: TGTGCCAGCACACCTATCCGGGACAGGGGGCGCAGAGTTGAAAAACTGTTTTTT. This encodes CASTPIRDRGRRVEKLFF. The chain links TRBV7-6 to TRBJ1-4, with 12 bases identical to TRBD1. CDR1 SGHVS and CDR2 FNYEAQ come from the germline V gene. With V trimmed by 7 bases and J by 7 bases, 16 bases remained unmatched. CDR3 length: 18 residues.

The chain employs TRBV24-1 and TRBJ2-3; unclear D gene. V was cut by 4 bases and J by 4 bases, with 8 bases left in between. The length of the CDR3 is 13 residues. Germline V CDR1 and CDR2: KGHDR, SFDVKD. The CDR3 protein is CATSDPGADTQYF. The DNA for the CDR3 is TGTGCCACCAGTGACCCTGGGGCAGATACGCAGTATTTT.

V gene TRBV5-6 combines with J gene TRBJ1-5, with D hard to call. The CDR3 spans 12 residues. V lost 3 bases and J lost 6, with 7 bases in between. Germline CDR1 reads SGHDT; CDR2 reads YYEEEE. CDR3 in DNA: TGTGCCAGCAGCTCCTATCGTCAGCCCCAGCATTTT. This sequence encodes CASSSYRQPQHF.

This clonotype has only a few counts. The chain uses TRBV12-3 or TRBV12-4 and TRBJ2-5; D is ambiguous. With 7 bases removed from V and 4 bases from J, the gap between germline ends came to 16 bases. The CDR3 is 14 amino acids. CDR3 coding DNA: TGTGCCAGCACCTCCCAAGGGATTGGAGAGACCCAGTACTTC. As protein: CASTSQGIGETQYF.

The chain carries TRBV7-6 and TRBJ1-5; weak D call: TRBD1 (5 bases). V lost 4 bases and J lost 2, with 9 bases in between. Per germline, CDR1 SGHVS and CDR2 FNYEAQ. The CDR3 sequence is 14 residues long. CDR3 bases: TGTGCCAGCAGCTCGGGACGGCGCAATCAGCCCCAGCATTTT. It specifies CASSSGRRNQPQHF.

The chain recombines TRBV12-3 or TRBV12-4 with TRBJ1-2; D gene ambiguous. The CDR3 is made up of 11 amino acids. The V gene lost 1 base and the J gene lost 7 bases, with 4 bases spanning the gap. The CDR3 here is CASSLGFGYTF. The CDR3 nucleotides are TGTGCCAGCAGTTTAGGCTTTGGCTACACCTTC.

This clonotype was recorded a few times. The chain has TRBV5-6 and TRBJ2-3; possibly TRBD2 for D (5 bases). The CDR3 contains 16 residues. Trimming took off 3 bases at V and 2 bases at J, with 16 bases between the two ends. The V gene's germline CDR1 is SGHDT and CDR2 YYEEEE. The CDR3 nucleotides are TGTGCCAGCAGCTCTACCGGGATCTCCTACACAGATACGCAGTATTTT. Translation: CASSSTGISYTDTQYF.

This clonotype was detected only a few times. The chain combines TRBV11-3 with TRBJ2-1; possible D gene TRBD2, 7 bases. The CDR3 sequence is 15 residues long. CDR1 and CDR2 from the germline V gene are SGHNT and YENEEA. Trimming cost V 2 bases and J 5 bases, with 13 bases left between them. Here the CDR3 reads CASSLNSGDNNEQFF. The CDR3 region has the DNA TGTGCCAGCAGCTTAAACAGCGGGGACAACAATGAGCAGTTCTTC.